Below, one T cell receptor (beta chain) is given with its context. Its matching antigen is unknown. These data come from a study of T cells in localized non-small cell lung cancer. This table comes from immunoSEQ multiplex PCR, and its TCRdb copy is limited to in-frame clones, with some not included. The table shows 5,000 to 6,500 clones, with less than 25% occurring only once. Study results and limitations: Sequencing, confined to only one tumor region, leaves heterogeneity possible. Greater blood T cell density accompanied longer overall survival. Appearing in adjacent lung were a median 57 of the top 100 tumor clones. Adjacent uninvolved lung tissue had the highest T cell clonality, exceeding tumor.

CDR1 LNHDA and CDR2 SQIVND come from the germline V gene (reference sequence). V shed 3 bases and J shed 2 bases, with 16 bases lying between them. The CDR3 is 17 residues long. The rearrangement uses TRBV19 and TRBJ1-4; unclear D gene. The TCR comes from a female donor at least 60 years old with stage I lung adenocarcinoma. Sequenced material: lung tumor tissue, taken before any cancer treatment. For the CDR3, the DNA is TGTGCCAGTAGTATTGAAGGTTACGGACGGACTAATGAAAAACTGTTTTTT. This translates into CASSIEGYGRTNEKLFF.